A single T cell receptor beta chain is shown here with its context. Its antigen is as yet unknown. Germline assignment: CDR1 SGDLS and CDR2 YYNGEE. After removal of 0 bases from V and 0 bases from J, the junction contained 8 bases not matched to a gene. The CDR3 length is 18 residues. It was with 60 Vbeta and 13 Jbeta primers that the PCR ran. Profiled with immunoSEQ multiplex PCR; TCRdb holds only in-frame clones, not every one. The listing records about 140,000 clones. The data derive from a study of cytomegalovirus exposure and HLA in healthy donors. Study-wide findings and caveats: It was 164 TCR beta chains that were listed as cytomegalovirus-associated.

The receptor comes from a woman in her late teens or twenties in good health and CMV-seronegative. Source material: PBMCs. J is TRBJ2-3 and V is TRBV9; 9 bases are shared with TRBD2. Here the CDR3 reads CASSVVPAGGHSTDTQYF. The DNA for the CDR3 is TGTGCCAGCAGCGTAGTTCCCGCGGGGGGGCATAGCACAGATACGCAGTATTTT.